The source of this TCR beta chain is a study of cytomegalovirus exposure and HLA in healthy donors. General study results and limits: It emerged from a later analysis that several of the most significant clusters appeared to be linked to common viral pathogens.

Concerning this clone itself: The antigen is not known.

CDR3 length equals 13 residues. V was pared by 2 bases and J by 10 bases, with 6 bases of the junction left unmatched. PCR amplification relied on 60 Vbeta primers (plus 13 Jbeta primers). Sequencing used immunoSEQ multiplex PCR; TCRdb keeps in-frame clones, though not all of them. The table has about 64,000 clones, 55% to 80% seen once. This TCR derives from a woman in her fifties or sixties in good health and CMV-seronegative. The sample comprised PBMCs. The gene calls are TRBV23-1 and TRBJ2-5; 8 bases agree with TRBD1. TRBV23-1 is noted as an ORF with a role that remains uncertain. CDR3 DNA sequence: TGCGCCAGCAGTCAACGGACAGGGAAGAACCAGTACTTC. Its protein product is CASSQRTGKNQYF.